One sample yielded the 5 T cell receptor beta chains listed below, sequenced in a study of beta chain features in type 1 diabetes. Study results and caveats: Shorter TCRB CDR3s, moderately but significantly so, marked every one of the four CD4+ subsets in Type 1 diabetes patients.

The authors reverse transcribed all of the isolated RNA, so sequencing captured expressed TCRB transcripts. Assay used: immunoSEQ multiplex PCR; TCRdb lists only in-frame clones, some missing. The sample holds 680,000 or so clones, over 10% seen once. No antigen has been assigned to these receptors. The sample consisted of naive CD4+ T cells from blood. The receptor source for this set is a man aged 18 to 30 with type 1 diabetes.

This chain uses TRBV13 with TRBJ2-5, with D uncertain. CDR1 and CDR2 from the germline V gene are PRHDT and FYEKMQ (reference sequence). The CDR3 is made up of 13 amino acids. Between the trimmed V and J ends, which lost 1 base and 3 bases, there was a span of 6 bases. The CDR3 DNA reads TGTGCCAGCAGCTTAGAGCCGGAAGAGACCCAGTACTTC. Translation gives CASSLEPEETQYF.

This clone was seen more than once but under ten times. This chain joins TRBV27 and TRBJ1-2, with TRBD1 identical over 10 bases. The CDR3 is made up of 15 amino acids. After removal of 4 bases from V and 7 bases from J, the junction contained 9 bases not matched to a gene. Germline CDR1 and CDR2: MNHEY and SMNVEV (reference sequence). The CDR3 protein is CASSSLTGGTFGYTF. The CDR3 coding sequence is TGTGCCAGCAGTTCCCTGACAGGGGGCACATTTGGCTACACCTTC.

There are a few counts of this clone. The gene calls are TRBV11-2 and TRBJ2-5; 8 bases are a match to TRBD1. V dropped 2 bases and J dropped 1; count of bases not matched to a gene: 6. Germline V gene data show CDR1 as SGHAT and CDR2 as FQNNGV. CDR3 length equals 16 residues. DNA of the CDR3: TGTGCCAGCAGCTTACCCTGGACAGGGCGCCAAGAGACCCAGTACTTC. This sequence encodes CASSLPWTGRQETQYF.

There are a few counts of this clone. Other DNA variants within this sample encode the same CDR3. This chain links TRBV30 with TRBJ1-2; D perhaps matches TRBD1 (6 bases). The CDR3 has 12 residues. CDR1 is GTSNPN and CDR2 is SVGIG in the germline V gene (reference sequence). V was clipped by 3 bases and J by 4 bases, with 9 bases between them. The CDR3 bases are TGTGCCTGGAGCAGGGGCGGCTATGGCTACACCTTC. Its translation is CAWSRGGYGYTF.

This chain joins TRBV9 and TRBJ2-6; maybe TRBD2 (5 bases). This CDR3 contains 16 residues. Germline CDR1 is SGDLS and CDR2 is YYNGEE. The ends were cut back, 3 bases at V and 2 bases at J, with 12 bases in the middle. The CDR3 coding sequence is TGTGCCAGCAGCGGAGGGCGAGGGACTGGGGCCAACGTCCTGACTTTC. Translation gives CASSGGRGTGANVLTF.